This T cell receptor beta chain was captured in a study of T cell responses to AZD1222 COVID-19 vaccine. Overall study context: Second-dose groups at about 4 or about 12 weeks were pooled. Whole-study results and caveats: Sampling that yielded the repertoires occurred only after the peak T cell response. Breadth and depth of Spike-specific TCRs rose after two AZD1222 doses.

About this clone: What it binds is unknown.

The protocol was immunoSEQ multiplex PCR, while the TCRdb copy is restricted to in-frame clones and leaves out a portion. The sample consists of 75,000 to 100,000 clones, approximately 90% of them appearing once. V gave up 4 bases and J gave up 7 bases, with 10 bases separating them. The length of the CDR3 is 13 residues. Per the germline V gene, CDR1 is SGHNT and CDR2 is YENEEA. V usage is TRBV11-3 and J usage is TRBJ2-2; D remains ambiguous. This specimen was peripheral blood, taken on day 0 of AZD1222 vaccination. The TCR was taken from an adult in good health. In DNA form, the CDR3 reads TGTGCCAGCAGCTCCCGACTGAGCGGGGAGCTGTTTTTT. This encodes CASSSRLSGELFF.